Listed below are T cell receptor beta chains from one sample, sequenced in a study of blood T cells in healthy people across ages. TCRdb independently ran MiXCR on the 5' RACE reads; one entry per CDR3 protein. The sample gives about 640,000 distinct CDR3 sequences, about 53% of which show up once; over 30% is in the top ten. The sequencing sample was made of blood. The receptor set was obtained from a man in his sixties in good health. CDR3s include the opening cysteine and the closing phenylalanine or tryptophan. The D gene is left open where the match is weak. Clone size is shown for a subset of rows, as once, few, many or a class of expanded clone.

d_call j_call clone_size v_call cdr3_nt cdr3_aa
NA TRBJ2-5 NA TRBV28 TGTGCCAGCAGCCGAGGACCTCGGGGCCAGTACTTC CASSRGPRGQYF
TRBD1 TRBJ2-2 once TRBV9 TGTGCCAGCAGCGTGGGACAGCCAGAGAACACCGGGGAGCTGTTTTTT CASSVGQPENTGELFF
TRBD1 TRBJ1-1 NA TRBV27 TGTGCCAGCAAGAGCCGACAGGGGGTGGGGGACACTGAAGCTTTCTTT CASKSRQGVGDTEAFF
NA TRBJ2-1 NA TRBV4-1 TGCGCCAGCAGCCAAGAGGCCGGACAGCAGACGACCCATTTCTTC CASSQEAGQQTTHFF
TRBD1 TRBJ2-7 few TRBV5-1 TGCGCCAGCAGCGACCGACAGGGAACCGGCTACGAGCAGTACTTC CASSDRQGTGYEQYF
TRBD2 TRBJ2-1 few TRBV7-2 TGTGCCAGCAGCCCACTAGCGGGGGCCCCGCGGGAGCAGTTCTTC CASSPLAGAPREQFF
NA TRBJ2-5 NA TRBV20-1 TGCAGTGCGTATCAGCAACAGACCCAGTACTTC CSAYQQQTQYF
TRBD1 TRBJ2-3 NA TRBV5-1 TGCGCCAGCAGCTTACAGGGGGCGCGAGATACGCAGTATTTT CASSLQGARDTQYF
NA TRBJ2-7 NA TRBV10-3 TGTGCCATCGGGCTCGGAGACAGCCGGGGAACCTACGAGCAGTACTTC CAIGLGDSRGTYEQYF
TRBD2 TRBJ2-3 NA TRBV29-1 TGCAGCGGCGGACTAGCGGCTAGCACAGATACGCAGTATTTT CSGGLAASTDTQYF
NA TRBJ1-4 NA TRBV6-5 TGTGCCAGCAGTTACTCGTTCCGGGGGACTAATGAAAAACTGTTTTTT CASSYSFRGTNEKLFF
NA TRBJ2-1 once TRBV12-3/TRBV12-4 TGTGCCAGCAGTCCATCACGTGAGGGGGGACAGTTCTTC CASSPSREGGQFF
TRBD2 TRBJ2-3 NA TRBV5-1 TGCGCCAGCAGCCCCCCCGGGACTAGCCATGCGGATACGCAGTATTTT CASSPPGTSHADTQYF
TRBD1 TRBJ1-2 NA TRBV6-5 TGTGCCAGCAGCCGCGACAGGGTGCGGGGGAACTATGGCTACACCTTC CASSRDRVRGNYGYTF
TRBD1 TRBJ1-6 NA TRBV9 TGTGCCAGCAGCGTAGAGGAGGGACAGGGAAATTCACCCCTCCACTTT CASSVEEGQGNSPLHF
NA TRBJ2-7 NA TRBV20-1 TGCAGTGCTAGAACGGGGCCCTCCTACGAGCAGTACTTC CSARTGPSYEQYF
NA TRBJ2-3 NA TRBV5-6 TGTGCCAGCAGCTTGGTGGACGACGGCACAGATACGCAGTATTTT CASSLVDDGTDTQYF
TRBD2 TRBJ2-7 NA TRBV5-1 TGCGCCAGCAGCTTGATGAGCCTAGCGGCCTACAATGAGCAGTACTTC CASSLMSLAAYNEQYF
TRBD1 TRBJ2-1 few TRBV25-1 TGTGCCAGCAGTGAATATACCGGGACAGGGGATGATGAGCAGTTCTTC CASSEYTGTGDDEQFF
NA TRBJ2-5 NA TRBV6-5 TGTGCCAGCAGTGGGGGTTGGGAAGAGACCCAGTACTTC CASSGGWEETQYF